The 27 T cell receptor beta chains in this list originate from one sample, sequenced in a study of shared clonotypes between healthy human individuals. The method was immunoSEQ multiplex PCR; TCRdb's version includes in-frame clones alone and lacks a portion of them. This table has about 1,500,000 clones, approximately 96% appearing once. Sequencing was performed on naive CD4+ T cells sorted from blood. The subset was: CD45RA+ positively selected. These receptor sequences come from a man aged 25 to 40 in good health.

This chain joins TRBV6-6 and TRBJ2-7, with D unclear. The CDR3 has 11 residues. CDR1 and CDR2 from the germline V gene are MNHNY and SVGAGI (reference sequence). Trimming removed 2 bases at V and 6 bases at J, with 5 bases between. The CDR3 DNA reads TGTGCCAGCAGTTACGTCAGCGAGCAGTACTTC. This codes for CASSYVSEQYF.

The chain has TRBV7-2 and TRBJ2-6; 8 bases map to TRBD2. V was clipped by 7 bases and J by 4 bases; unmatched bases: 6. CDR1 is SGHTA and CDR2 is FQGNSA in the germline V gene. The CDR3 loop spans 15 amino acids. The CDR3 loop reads CASMPREAGANVLTF. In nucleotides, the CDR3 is TGTGCCAGCATGCCGCGGGAGGCCGGGGCCAACGTCCTGACTTTC.

The CDR3 loop reads CASSLAGGANNQPQHF. CDR3 sequence (DNA): TGCGCCAGCAGCTTGGCCGGGGGGGCGAATAATCAGCCCCAGCATTTT. The rearrangement uses TRBV5-1 and TRBJ1-5, with D maybe TRBD1 (6 bases). This CDR3 is 16 amino acids long. Germline V gene sequence: CDR1 SGHRS, CDR2 YFSETQ. Between the trimmed V and J ends, which lost 0 bases and 4 bases, there was a span of 14 bases.

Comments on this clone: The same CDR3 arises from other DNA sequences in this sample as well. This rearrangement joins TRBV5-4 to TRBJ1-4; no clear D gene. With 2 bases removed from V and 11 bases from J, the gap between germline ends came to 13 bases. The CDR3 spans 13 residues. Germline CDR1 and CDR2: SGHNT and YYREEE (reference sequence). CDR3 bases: TGTGCCAGCAGCTTATCTGGTGGGGAGAAACTGTTTTTT. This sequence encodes CASSLSGGEKLFF. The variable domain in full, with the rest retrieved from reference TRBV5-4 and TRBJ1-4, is ETGVTQSPTHLIKTRGQQVTLRCSSQSGHNTVSWYQQALGQGPQFIFQYYREEENGRGNFPPRFSGLQFPNYSSELNVNALELDDSALYLCASSLSGGEKLFFGSGTQLSVL.

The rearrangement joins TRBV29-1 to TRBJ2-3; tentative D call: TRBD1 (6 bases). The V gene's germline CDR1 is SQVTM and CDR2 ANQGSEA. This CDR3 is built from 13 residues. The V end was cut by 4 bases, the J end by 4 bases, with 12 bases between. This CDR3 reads CSVVGQISDTQYF. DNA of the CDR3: TGCAGCGTTGTAGGACAGATTTCAGATACGCAGTATTTT.

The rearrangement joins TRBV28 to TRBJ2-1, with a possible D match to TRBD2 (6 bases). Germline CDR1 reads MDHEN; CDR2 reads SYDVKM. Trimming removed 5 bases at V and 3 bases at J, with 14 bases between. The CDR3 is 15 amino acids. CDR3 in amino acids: CASSLGGWNYNEQFF. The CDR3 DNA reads TGTGCCAGCAGTCTGGGGGGTTGGAACTACAATGAGCAGTTCTTC. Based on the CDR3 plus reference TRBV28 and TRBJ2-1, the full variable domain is DVKVTQSSRYLVKRTGEKVFLECVQDMDHENMFWYRQDPGLGLRLIYFSYDVKMKEKGDIPEGYSVSREKKERFSLILESASTNQTSMYLCASSLGGWNYNEQFFGPGTRLTVL.

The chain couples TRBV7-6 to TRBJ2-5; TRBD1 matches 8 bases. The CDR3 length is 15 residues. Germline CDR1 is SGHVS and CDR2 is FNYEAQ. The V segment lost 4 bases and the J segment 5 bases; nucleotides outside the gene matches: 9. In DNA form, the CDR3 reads TGTGCCAGCAGCTCCCTCGGACAGGGCGGGGAGACCCAGTACTTC. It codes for CASSSLGQGGETQYF.

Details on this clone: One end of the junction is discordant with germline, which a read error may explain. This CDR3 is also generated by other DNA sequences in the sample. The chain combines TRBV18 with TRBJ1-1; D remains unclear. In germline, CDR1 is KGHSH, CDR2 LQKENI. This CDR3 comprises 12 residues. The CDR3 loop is CASSPPDTEAFF. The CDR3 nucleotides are TGTGCCAGCTCCCCACCGGACACTGAAGCTTTCTTT.

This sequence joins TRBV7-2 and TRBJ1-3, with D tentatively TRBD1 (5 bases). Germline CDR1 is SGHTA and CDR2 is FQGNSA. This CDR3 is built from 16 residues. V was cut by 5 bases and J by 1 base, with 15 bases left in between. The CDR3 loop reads CASSLRTRASGNTIYF. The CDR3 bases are TGTGCCAGCAGCCTCAGAACCAGGGCTTCTGGAAACACCATATATTTT.

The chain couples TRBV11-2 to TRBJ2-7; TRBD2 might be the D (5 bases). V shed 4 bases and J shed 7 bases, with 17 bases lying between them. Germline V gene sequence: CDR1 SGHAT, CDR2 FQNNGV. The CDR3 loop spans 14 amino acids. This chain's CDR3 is CASSSNRDRQEQYF. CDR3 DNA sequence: TGTGCCAGCAGCTCCAATCGGGATAGACAAGAGCAGTACTTC.

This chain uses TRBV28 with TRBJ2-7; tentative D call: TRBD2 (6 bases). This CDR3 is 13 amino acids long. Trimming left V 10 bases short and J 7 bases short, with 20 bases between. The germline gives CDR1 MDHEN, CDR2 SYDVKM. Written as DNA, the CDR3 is TGTGCCATCTCAACGGGAGCTTTCCCGGAGCAGTACTTC. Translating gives CAISTGAFPEQYF.

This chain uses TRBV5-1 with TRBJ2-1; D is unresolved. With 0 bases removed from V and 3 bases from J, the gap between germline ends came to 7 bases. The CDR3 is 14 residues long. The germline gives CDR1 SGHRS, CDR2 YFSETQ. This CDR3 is CASSLDNYYNEQFF. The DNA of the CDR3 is TGCGCCAGCAGCTTGGACAATTACTACAATGAGCAGTTCTTC. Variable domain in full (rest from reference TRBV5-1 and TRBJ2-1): KAGVTQTPRYLIKTRGQQVTLSCSPISGHRSVSWYQQTPGQGLQFLFEYFSETQRNKGNFPGRFSGRQFSNSRSEMNVSTLELGDSALYLCASSLDNYYNEQFFGPGTRLTVL.

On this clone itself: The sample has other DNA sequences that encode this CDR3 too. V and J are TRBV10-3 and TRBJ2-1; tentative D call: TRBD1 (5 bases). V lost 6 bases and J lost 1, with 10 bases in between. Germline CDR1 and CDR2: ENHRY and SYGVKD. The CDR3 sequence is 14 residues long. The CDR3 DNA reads TGTGCCATCAGACAAGACAGTTCCTACAATGAGCAGTTCTTC. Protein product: CAIRQDSSYNEQFF.

This CDR3 reads CASSLEGASYNEQFF. The CDR3 DNA is TGTGCCAGCAGCTTAGAGGGGGCATCGTACAATGAGCAGTTCTTC. The chain carries TRBV11-3 and TRBJ2-1; D possibly corresponds to TRBD1 (6 bases). Trimming took 0 bases from V and 4 from J, leaving 10 bases between them. The CDR3 has 15 residues. Germline loops: CDR1 SGHNT, CDR2 YENEEA.

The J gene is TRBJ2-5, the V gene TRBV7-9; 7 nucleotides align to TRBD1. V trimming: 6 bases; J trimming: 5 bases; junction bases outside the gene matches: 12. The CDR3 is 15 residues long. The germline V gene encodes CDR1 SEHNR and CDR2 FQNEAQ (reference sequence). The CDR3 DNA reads TGTGCCAGCAGGCCGCAGGGGGTTCTCGCGGAGACCCAGTACTTC. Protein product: CASRPQGVLAETQYF.

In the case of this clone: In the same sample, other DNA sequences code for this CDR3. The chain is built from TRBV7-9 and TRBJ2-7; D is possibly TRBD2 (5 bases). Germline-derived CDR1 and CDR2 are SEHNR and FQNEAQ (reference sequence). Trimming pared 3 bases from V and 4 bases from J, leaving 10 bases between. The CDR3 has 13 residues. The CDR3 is CASSLGGGYEQYF. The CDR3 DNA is TGTGCCAGCAGCTTGGGCGGAGGATACGAGCAGTACTTC.

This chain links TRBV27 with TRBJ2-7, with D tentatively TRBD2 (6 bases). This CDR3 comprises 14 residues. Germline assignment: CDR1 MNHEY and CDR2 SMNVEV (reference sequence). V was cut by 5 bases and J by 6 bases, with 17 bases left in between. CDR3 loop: CASSMGPGGLEQYF. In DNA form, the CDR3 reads TGTGCCAGCAGTATGGGACCCGGGGGACTCGAGCAGTACTTC.

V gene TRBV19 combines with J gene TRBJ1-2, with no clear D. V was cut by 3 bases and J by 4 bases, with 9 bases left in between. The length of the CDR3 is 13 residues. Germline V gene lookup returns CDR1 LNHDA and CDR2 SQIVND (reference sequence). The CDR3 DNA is TGTGCCAGTAGTATCGGGCGGATCTATGGCTACACCTTC. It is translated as CASSIGRIYGYTF. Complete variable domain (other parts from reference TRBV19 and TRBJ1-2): DGGITQSPKYLFRKEGQNVTLSCEQNLNHDAMYWYRQDPGQGLRLIYYSQIVNDFQKGDIAEGYSVSREKKESFPLTVTSAQKNPTAFYLCASSIGRIYGYTFGSGTRLTVV.

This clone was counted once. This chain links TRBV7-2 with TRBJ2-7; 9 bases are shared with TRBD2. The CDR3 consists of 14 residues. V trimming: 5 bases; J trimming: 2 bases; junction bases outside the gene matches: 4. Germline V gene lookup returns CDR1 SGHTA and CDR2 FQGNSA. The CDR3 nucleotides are TGTGCCAGCAGCCCGGGACTAGCTACCTACGAGCAGTACTTC. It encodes CASSPGLATYEQYF.

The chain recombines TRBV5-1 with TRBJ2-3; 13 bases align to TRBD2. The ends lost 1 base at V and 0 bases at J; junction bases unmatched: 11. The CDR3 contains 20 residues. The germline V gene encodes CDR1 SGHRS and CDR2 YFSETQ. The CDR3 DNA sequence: TGCGCCAGCAGCTTGTATCGGACTAGCGGGAGTCTGGGTAGCACAGATACGCAGTATTTT. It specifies CASSLYRTSGSLGSTDTQYF.

CDR3 residues: CACHPDQHGYTF. The CDR3, as DNA: TGTGCCTGCCACCCGGACCAGCATGGCTACACCTTC. The genes are TRBV30 and TRBJ1-2, with D hard to call. Germline lookup yields CDR1 GTSNPN and CDR2 SVGIG (reference sequence). The CDR3 loop spans 12 amino acids. The V gene lost 6 bases and the J gene lost 6 bases, with 14 bases spanning the gap.

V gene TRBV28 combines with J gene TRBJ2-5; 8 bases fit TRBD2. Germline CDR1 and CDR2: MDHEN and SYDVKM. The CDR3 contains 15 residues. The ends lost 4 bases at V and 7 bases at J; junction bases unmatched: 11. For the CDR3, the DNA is TGTGCCAGCAGTTCGGGAGGGGGTTTGTATGGGACCCAGTACTTC. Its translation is CASSSGGGLYGTQYF.

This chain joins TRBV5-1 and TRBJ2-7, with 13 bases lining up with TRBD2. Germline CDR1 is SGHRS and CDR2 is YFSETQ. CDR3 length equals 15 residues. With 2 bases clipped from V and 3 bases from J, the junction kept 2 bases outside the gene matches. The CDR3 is CASSLLAGGLYEQYF. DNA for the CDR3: TGCGCCAGCAGCTTACTAGCGGGAGGGCTCTACGAGCAGTACTTC.

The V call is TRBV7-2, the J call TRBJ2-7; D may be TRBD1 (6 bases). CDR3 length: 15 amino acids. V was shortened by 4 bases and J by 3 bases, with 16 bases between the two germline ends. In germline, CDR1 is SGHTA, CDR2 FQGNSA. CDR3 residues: CASSSASQGSYEQYF. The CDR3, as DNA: TGTGCCAGCAGCTCCGCGTCACAGGGTAGCTACGAGCAGTACTTC.

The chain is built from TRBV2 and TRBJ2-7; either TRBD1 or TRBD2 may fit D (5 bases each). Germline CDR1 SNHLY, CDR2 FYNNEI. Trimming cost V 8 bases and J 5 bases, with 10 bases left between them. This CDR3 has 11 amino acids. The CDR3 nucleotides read TGTGCCAGCCGGGACCTTGACGAGCAGTACTTC. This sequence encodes CASRDLDEQYF.

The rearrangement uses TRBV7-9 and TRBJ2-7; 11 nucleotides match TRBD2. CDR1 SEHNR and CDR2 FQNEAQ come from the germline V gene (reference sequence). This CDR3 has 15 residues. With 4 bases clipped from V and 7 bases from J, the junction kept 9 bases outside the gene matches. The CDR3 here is CASSSPTSGIFEQYF. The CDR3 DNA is TGTGCCAGCAGCTCACCGACTAGCGGGATATTTGAGCAGTACTTC.

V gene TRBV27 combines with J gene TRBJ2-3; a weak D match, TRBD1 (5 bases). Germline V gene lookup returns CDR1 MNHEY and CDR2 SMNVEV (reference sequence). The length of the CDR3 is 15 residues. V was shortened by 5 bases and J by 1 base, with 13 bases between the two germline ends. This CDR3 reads CASSLSRGGTDTQYF. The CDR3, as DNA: TGTGCCAGCAGTCTCTCAAGGGGCGGCACAGATACGCAGTATTTT.